Reported below is one TCR beta chain. The data stem from a study of blood T cell repertoires in COVID-19. Across the whole study: In each case, the material was cDNA or gDNA derived from T cells, B-cell-depleted T cells, or PBMCs.

Per the germline V gene, CDR1 is SGHKS and CDR2 is YYEKEE (reference sequence). CDR3 length equals 16 residues. V shed 2 bases and J 6 bases; nucleotides not matched to a gene: 8. In the authors' workflow: For nucleated cells, counts were estimated from reference gene primer amplification. Here immunoSEQ multiplex PCR was the method, and the copy in TCRdb shows in-frame clones only, minus some. Clone size and the V and J calls come from that table; the DNA yielded D and trimming. The table includes about 200,000 clones, 85% detected once. Followed longitudinally, the Seattle patients had been enrolled during active infection.

This sequence joins TRBV5-5 and TRBJ1-6; 7 nucleotides line up with TRBD1. The sequence was obtained from a man aged 55 to 70 with COVID-19, enrolled during active disease. The source material was peripheral blood. The CDR3 coding sequence is TGTGCCAGCAGCTTCGGGAGGGGGCAGGGTAATTCACCCCTCCACTTT. Amino acids: CASSFGRGQGNSPLHF.